One and the same sample provided the 27 T cell receptor beta chains below, sequenced in a study of blood T cell repertoires in COVID-19. The data were produced by immunoSEQ multiplex PCR, yet TCRdb's version contains in-frame clones alone and is incomplete. Of about 89,000 clones in the sample, roughly 78% were seen once. The sample consisted of peripheral blood. These receptors were obtained from a woman of 80 years or more with acute or convalescent COVID-19.

This clone came up a few times. The chain employs TRBV7-9 and TRBJ2-4; 8 nucleotides align to TRBD2. V lost 5 bases to trimming and J lost 6 bases; unmatched junction nucleotides: 6. The CDR3 spans 14 residues. Germline V CDR1 and CDR2: SEHNR, FQNEAQ (reference sequence). The CDR3 sequence is CASSTNAGGNIQYF. The CDR3 region has the DNA TGTGCCAGCAGCACAAATGCGGGGGGAAACATTCAGTACTTC.

This sequence joins TRBV5-1 and TRBJ2-3; D is possibly TRBD1 (5 bases). The CDR3 is made up of 16 amino acids. V dropped 0 bases and J dropped 0 bases, with 11 bases sitting between them. CDR1 and CDR2 (germline): SGHRS, YFSETQ. The CDR3 here is CASSLEGDLSTDTQYF. The DNA for the CDR3 is TGCGCCAGCAGCTTGGAAGGGGATCTTAGCACAGATACGCAGTATTTT.

Details on this clone: At the DNA level, this CDR3 is encoded by other sequences in the same sample as well. The chain couples TRBV18 to TRBJ2-2; the D is unclear. The ends were cut back, 6 bases at V and 3 bases at J, with 5 bases in the middle. Germline V gene sequence: CDR1 KGHSH, CDR2 LQKENI. This CDR3 is built from 12 residues. The CDR3 coding sequence is TGTGCCAGCTCCCCCGACACCGGGGAGCTGTTTTTT. Encoded protein: CASSPDTGELFF.

The V and J genes are TRBV6-5 and TRBJ1-1; possibly TRBD1 for D (5 bases). The V gene's germline CDR1 is MNHEY and CDR2 SVGAGI. This CDR3 contains 15 residues. V was trimmed by 5 bases and J by 3 bases, leaving 16 bases between them. The CDR3 loop reads CASSIGTAGDTEAFF. The CDR3 DNA follows: TGTGCCAGCAGTATTGGGACCGCGGGGGACACTGAAGCTTTCTTT.

The chain uses TRBV4-3 and TRBJ2-2; TRBD2 matches at 12 bases. Germline CDR1 is LGHNA and CDR2 is YSLEER. The CDR3 consists of 19 residues. The V gene end was trimmed by 0 bases and the J gene end by 7 bases; junction bases not matched to a gene: 12. CDR3 loop: CASSQERGLAGGFGGELFF. Here the CDR3 DNA reads TGCGCCAGCAGCCAAGAACGGGGCCTAGCGGGGGGGTTCGGCGGGGAGCTGTTTTTT.

The DNA for the CDR3 is TGTGCCAGCAGTGAGGAGGTGGCTGGGGAATCACCCCTCCACTTT. Its translation is CASSEEVAGESPLHF. The chain recombines TRBV2 with TRBJ1-6; D call uncertain. The CDR3 extends over 15 amino acids. Germline V gene data show CDR1 as SNHLY and CDR2 as FYNNEI. With 3 bases removed from V and 10 bases from J, the gap between germline ends came to 16 bases. Full variable domain (outside the CDR3, taken from reference TRBV2 and TRBJ1-6): EPEVTQTPSHQVTQMGQEVILRCVPISNHLYFYWYRQILGQKVEFLVSFYNNEISEKSEIFDDQFSVERPDGSNFTLKIRSTKLEDSAMYFCASSEEVAGESPLHFGNGTRLTVT.

Here the CDR3 reads CASSRPGLAGTNEQYF. The DNA of the CDR3 is TGTGCCAGCAGCAGACCCGGACTAGCGGGAACGAACGAGCAGTACTTC. This chain uses TRBV7-2 with TRBJ2-7; 12 positions agree with TRBD2. After removal of 5 bases from V and 5 bases from J, the junction contained 10 bases not matched to a gene. The CDR3 has 16 residues. Per the germline V gene, CDR1 is SGHTA and CDR2 is FQGNSA. The complete variable domain, with remaining parts taken from reference TRBV7-2 and TRBJ2-7, reads GAGVSQSPSNKVTEKGKDVELRCDPISGHTALYWYRQSLGQGLEFLIYFQGNSAPDKSGLPSDRFSAERTGGSVSTLTIQRTQQEDSAVYLCASSRPGLAGTNEQYFGPGTRLTVT.

The rearrangement joins TRBV15 to TRBJ1-1, with unresolved D. V was shortened by 1 base and J by 2 bases, with 8 bases between the two germline ends. Germline CDR1 is LNHNV and CDR2 is YYDKDF (reference sequence). The CDR3 loop spans 14 amino acids. CDR3 loop: CATSRGGLNTEAFF. The CDR3 DNA reads as TGTGCCACCAGCAGAGGCGGTTTAAACACTGAAGCTTTCTTT.

The chain recombines TRBV18 with TRBJ1-1, with D perhaps matching TRBD1 (5 bases). Germline V gene sequence: CDR1 KGHSH, CDR2 LQKENI. This CDR3 contains 12 residues. V gave up 3 bases and J gave up 7 bases, with 9 bases separating them. CDR3 sequence: CASSPNQGEAFF. CDR3 nucleotides: TGTGCCAGCTCACCGAACCAGGGTGAAGCTTTCTTT. The variable domain in full, with the rest retrieved from reference TRBV18 and TRBJ1-1, is NAGVMQNPRHLVRRRGQEARLRCSPMKGHSHVYWYRQLPEEGLKFMVYLQKENIIDESGMPKERFSAEFPKEGPSILRIQQVVRGDSAAYFCASSPNQGEAFFGQGTRLTVV.

J is TRBJ1-1 and V is TRBV7-9; 8 nucleotides line up with TRBD1. CDR1 and CDR2 from the germline V gene are SEHNR and FQNEAQ (reference sequence). Trimming cost V 0 bases and J 6 bases; bases outside gene matches: 9. This CDR3 has 16 residues. In DNA form, the CDR3 reads TGTGCCAGCAGCTTAGCGGCAGGGGGCGCGATCGCTGAAGCTTTCTTT. Protein: CASSLAAGGAIAEAFF.

The CDR3 DNA reads as TGTGCCAGCAGCTATTTGACAGGGGGCTACCTTAACTCTGGAAACACCATATATTTT. Protein sequence: CASSYLTGGYLNSGNTIYF. V gene TRBV7-2 combines with J gene TRBJ1-3; 10 bases align to TRBD1. Germline V gives CDR1 SGHTA, CDR2 FQGNSA. The CDR3 runs to 19 residues. With V trimmed by 4 bases and J by 0 bases, 12 bases remained unmatched. Filled out from reference TRBV7-2 and TRBJ1-3, the complete variable domain reads GAGVSQSPSNKVTEKGKDVELRCDPISGHTALYWYRQSLGQGLEFLIYFQGNSAPDKSGLPSDRFSAERTGGSVSTLTIQRTQQEDSAVYLCASSYLTGGYLNSGNTIYFGEGSWLTVV.

V gene TRBV5-1 combines with J gene TRBJ1-4; D unresolved. Germline V CDR1 and CDR2: SGHRS, YFSETQ. Trimming took 4 bases from V and 3 from J, leaving 10 bases between them. The CDR3 has 14 residues. CDR3 sequence reads: CASSEGTANEKLFF. DNA for the CDR3: TGCGCCAGCAGCGAGGGTACCGCTAATGAAAAACTGTTTTTT.

The V and J genes are TRBV27 and TRBJ1-1; D perhaps matches TRBD1 (5 bases). Trimming left V 2 bases short and J 0 bases short, with 19 bases between. The CDR3 contains 18 residues. Germline assignment: CDR1 MNHEY and CDR2 SMNVEV (reference sequence). CDR3 protein: CASSLVGVAPFMNTEAFF. CDR3 coding DNA: TGTGCCAGCAGTTTAGTAGGGGTCGCCCCTTTCATGAACACTGAAGCTTTCTTT.

The rearrangement links TRBV5-1 to TRBJ2-1; TRBD2 matches 8 bases. The J segment lost 4 bases and the V segment lost 0 bases, leaving 3 bases of the junction unmatched. Germline CDR1 reads SGHRS; CDR2 reads YFSETQ. The CDR3 runs to 15 residues. This CDR3 is CASSLEAGVYNEQFF. In nucleotides, the CDR3 is TGCGCCAGCAGCTTGGAAGCGGGGGTGTACAATGAGCAGTTCTTC. The full variable domain, in which reference TRBV5-1 and TRBJ2-1 provide the parts outside the CDR3, is KAGVTQTPRYLIKTRGQQVTLSCSPISGHRSVSWYQQTPGQGLQFLFEYFSETQRNKGNFPGRFSGRQFSNSRSEMNVSTLELGDSALYLCASSLEAGVYNEQFFGPGTRLTVL.

This chain joins TRBV4-3 and TRBJ1-2; D perhaps matches TRBD1 (6 bases). Trimming cost V 4 bases and J 1 base, with 16 bases left between them. The CDR3 is 16 amino acids. Germline V lookup: CDR1 LGHNA, CDR2 YSLEER. The CDR3 here is CASSRHRDRFNYGYTF. The CDR3, as DNA: TGCGCCAGCAGCCGCCACCGTGACAGGTTTAACTATGGCTACACCTTC.

The CDR3 is CASRHRGGYTEAFF. DNA of the CDR3: TGTGCCAGCAGACACAGGGGCGGATACACTGAAGCTTTCTTT. This chain connects TRBV6-5 to TRBJ1-1; TRBD1 aligns across 7 bases. The CDR3 covers 14 residues. Germline lookup yields CDR1 MNHEY and CDR2 SVGAGI. V dropped 6 bases and J dropped 3; count of bases not matched to a gene: 7.

The chain employs TRBV19 and TRBJ1-2; perhaps TRBD1 as D (5 bases). Germline V gene lookup returns CDR1 LNHDA and CDR2 SQIVND (reference sequence). The CDR3 runs to 13 residues. Trimming shortened V by 6 bases and J by 8 bases, and 16 bases separated the two germline ends. Here the CDR3 DNA reads TGTGCCAGTAGGTGGACACGGATGGAGGGCTACACCTTC. Translated, it gives CASRWTRMEGYTF.

V gene TRBV5-1 combines with J gene TRBJ2-7; TRBD2 is a possible D gene (6 bases). The length of the CDR3 is 16 residues. Looked up from germline, CDR1 is SGHRS and CDR2 is YFSETQ. V lost 6 bases and J lost 0, with 19 bases in between. CDR3 amino acids: CASTSLGGLLSYEQYF. DNA of the CDR3: TGCGCCAGCACCTCCCTGGGGGGACTTCTCTCCTACGAGCAGTACTTC.

The V call is TRBV6-6, the J call TRBJ2-7; possible D gene TRBD2, 5 bases. V was pared by 3 bases and J by 0 bases, with 6 bases between. Germline V gene lookup returns CDR1 MNHNY and CDR2 SVGAGI (reference sequence). The CDR3 has 13 amino acids. CDR3 in DNA: TGTGCCAGCAGTTATCTAGCCTCCTACGAGCAGTACTTC. It is translated as CASSYLASYEQYF.

This chain links TRBV9 with TRBJ1-1; 10 bases fit TRBD1. The CDR3 totals 16 residues. Germline V gene data show CDR1 as SGDLS and CDR2 as YYNGEE. The trim removed 3 bases at V and 1 base at J, leaving 6 bases unmatched. CDR3 nucleotides: TGTGCCAGCAGCGCCACGGGACAGGGGTGGAACACTGAAGCTTTCTTT. Its translation: CASSATGQGWNTEAFF. Full variable domain (rest looked up from reference TRBV9 and TRBJ1-1): DSGVTQTPKHLITATGQRVTLRCSPRSGDLSVYWYQQSLDQGLQFLIQYYNGEERAKGNILERFSAQQFPDLHSELNLSSLELGDSALYFCASSATGQGWNTEAFFGQGTRLTVV.

The chain links TRBV5-1 to TRBJ1-2, with 7 positions matching TRBD1. The V and J ends lost 5 bases and 6 bases, in that order; junction bases with no gene match: 16. Germline V gene lookup returns CDR1 SGHRS and CDR2 YFSETQ. This CDR3 is 16 amino acids long. In DNA form, the CDR3 reads TGCGCCAGCAGTTCCAACCCCGGCCAGGGGGGTAATGGCTACACCTTC. It translates to CASSSNPGQGGNGYTF.

V and J are TRBV18 and TRBJ2-1, with 8 nucleotides matching TRBD2. V lost 3 bases to trimming and J lost 6 bases; unmatched junction nucleotides: 7. CDR1 KGHSH and CDR2 LQKENI come from the germline V gene. The CDR3 runs 15 residues. The CDR3 region has the DNA TGTGCCAGCTCACCGAACGGGGGGGCAGGCAATGAGCAGTTCTTC. It yields the protein CASSPNGGAGNEQFF.

This clone was seen a handful of times. This chain joins TRBV18 and TRBJ2-7, with D uncertain. This CDR3 comprises 13 residues. The germline CDR1 and CDR2 sequences are KGHSH and LQKENI. Trimming left V 5 bases short and J 5 bases short, with 13 bases between. The CDR3, as DNA: TGTGCCAGCTCAACGACTCCCAGAAACGAGCAGTACTTC. This codes for CASSTTPRNEQYF.

This chain connects TRBV30 to TRBJ1-4; D perhaps matches TRBD1 (5 bases). CDR1 is GTSNPN, CDR2 SVGIG, per germline (reference sequence). The CDR3 consists of 11 residues. Trimming cost V 8 bases and J 8 bases, with 12 bases left between them. The CDR3 spells CAGGRGEKLFF. Written as DNA, the CDR3 is TGTGCCGGGGGACGGGGGGAAAAACTGTTTTTT.

The J gene is TRBJ1-2, the V gene TRBV19; maybe TRBD1 (5 bases). The V gene's germline CDR1 is LNHDA and CDR2 SQIVND (reference sequence). The CDR3 has 15 residues. V was clipped by 1 base and J by 10 bases, with 19 bases between them. The DNA for the CDR3 is TGTGCCAGTAGTATAGCACCTCGACAAGGGGTTGTCTACACCTTC. It codes for CASSIAPRQGVVYTF.

The gene calls are TRBV5-1 and TRBJ1-5; 8 bases fit TRBD1. Germline V gene lookup returns CDR1 SGHRS and CDR2 YFSETQ. The CDR3 sequence is 14 residues long. V shed 3 bases and J 4 bases; nucleotides not matched to a gene: 3. For the CDR3, the DNA is TGCGCCAGCAGCTCGGGACAGGAAAATCAGCCCCAGCATTTT. Translated, it gives CASSSGQENQPQHF.

The rearrangement links TRBV5-1 to TRBJ2-5; tentative D call: TRBD1 (5 bases). The CDR3 extends over 15 amino acids. The ends were cut back, 1 base at V and 5 bases at J, with 15 bases in the middle. Germline values: CDR1 SGHRS, CDR2 YFSETQ. CDR3 protein: CASSLRAAPGETQYF. Here the CDR3 DNA reads TGCGCCAGCAGCTTGAGGGCCGCACCAGGGGAGACCCAGTACTTC.